The T cell receptor beta chain under discussion was sequenced for a study of OX40 agonist ivuxolimab in advanced cancers. For context, the study as a whole: Ivuxolimab was an agonistic, fully human IgG2 monoclonal antibody directed against OX40 (CD134), a costimulatory receptor. Intravenous ivuxolimab was administered to patients every 2 weeks at six dose levels: 0.01, 0.1, 0.3, 1.5, 3 and 10 mg/kg. Of the 50 to 55 patients in dose escalation, some 20 had hepatocellular carcinoma, about 15 had melanoma, 9 had renal cell carcinoma and 9 had head and neck cancer. In the dose-escalation cohort, roughly 82% of patients were male, and the mean age was 60 years with a range of roughly 20 to 80. Prior anti-PD-1, anti-PD-L1 or anti-CTLA-4 therapy was permitted, and approximately 40% of dose-escalation patients had received checkpoint inhibitors. Partial responses occurred in three dose-escalation patients, of whom one had hepatocellular carcinoma and two had cutaneous melanoma. The purpose of peripheral TCRbeta sequencing was to test whether ivuxolimab changed TCR sequence diversity and led to clonal T-cell expansion. The paper describes the monotherapy dose-escalation part (N ≈ 51 patients) of the phase I trial of ivuxolimab.

Results and caveats for the whole study, not just this receptor: After ivuxolimab, more expanded clones were found on average in CD8+ T cells than in CD4+ T cells. At doses of 0.1 to 3.0 mg/kg, clonal expansion of both CD4+ and CD8+ blood T cells was observed from baseline to week 6. Low levels of normalized T-cell clonal expansion were also seen in some patients who did not respond. In the 0.1-3.0 mg/kg groups, partial responders were among the patients with the lowest normalized peripheral clonal expansion, particularly in CD8+ T cells. Which antigens the clonally expanded peripheral T cells were specific for was not determined.

Worth noting for this clone: Its antigen has not been determined. Base quality data are lacking; no much larger clone is found one base away.

The trial excluded patients who had a history of autoimmune disease or were on systemic immunosuppression. Peripheral blood for TCR sequencing was collected from all dose cohorts at baseline, on cycle 4 day 1, and on cycle 7 day 1. The samples were taken from a phase I, first-in-human, multicenter, open-label dose-escalation trial of ivuxolimab. Adults with locally advanced or metastatic head and neck squamous cell, hepatocellular, melanoma or renal cell carcinoma were enrolled in the trial. CD4+ and CD8+ T cells were sorted separately from peripheral blood before TCR sequencing. To sequence the TCRbeta CDR3 region, genomic DNA was isolated from the sorted cells. The immunoSEQ Assay was used to sequence the TCRbeta CDR3 regions. The immuneACCESS repertoire file appears here via TCRdb, limited to in-frame rearrangements. These files lack a portion of the clones; in checked studies, under half of the deficit traces to unresolved V genes, and the cause of the others is not known. Counted in this sample were more than 45,000 clones; about four fifths of them appeared once. Together, the top ten hold roughly 1.1% of the sample.

V loses 6 bases at its end and J loses 9 bases; junction bases beyond the gene matches: 9. CDR1 and CDR2, looked up from the germline V gene, are MDHEN and SYDVKM. There are 15 amino acids in the CDR3, from cysteine to phenylalanine inclusive. Only the CDR3 portion is preserved as DNA: 45 bases, with reading frame beginning at the first base. This specimen consisted of CD4+ or CD8+ T cells sorted from blood, obtained in a trial of the OX40 agonist ivuxolimab. The sequence was obtained from an adult with an advanced solid tumor such as melanoma, head and neck, liver or kidney cancer. The receptor chain draws on TRBV28 and TRBJ2-1; 12 central nucleotides agree with TRBD1. For the CDR3, the sequence is CASREPGTGGSEQFF. The DNA reads as follows: TGTGCCAGCAGAGAGCCGGGGACAGGGGGCTCTGAGCAGTTCTTC.